This TCR beta chain stems from a study of shared clonotypes between healthy human individuals. The study's findings and limits: Clonotype sharing across several donors was observed for approximately 5% of naive CD4 clonotypes.

Of note for this clone: Its antigen is unknown.

Naive-designated CD8 cells lacked CD45RO, were positively enriched for CCR7, and omitted terminally differentiated effector memory CD45RA+ cells. Trimming removed 0 bases at V and 5 bases at J, with 13 bases between. Per the germline V gene, CDR1 is MDHEN and CDR2 is SYDVKM. The CDR3 has 15 amino acids. TCRdb keeps only in-frame clones here, not all; method: immunoSEQ multiplex PCR. The table lists millions of clones, approximately 94% of them singletons. The sample was naive CD8+ T cells from PBMCs. V and J are TRBV28 and TRBJ1-2; D may be TRBD1 (5 bases). This sequence was found in a man aged 18-30 years in good health. Some clones in this sample may be carry-over from other donors' samples. The CDR3 coding sequence is TGTGCCAGCAGTTTATGGGGGACCTACGCTTATGGCTACACCTTC. Translated: CASSLWGTYAYGYTF.